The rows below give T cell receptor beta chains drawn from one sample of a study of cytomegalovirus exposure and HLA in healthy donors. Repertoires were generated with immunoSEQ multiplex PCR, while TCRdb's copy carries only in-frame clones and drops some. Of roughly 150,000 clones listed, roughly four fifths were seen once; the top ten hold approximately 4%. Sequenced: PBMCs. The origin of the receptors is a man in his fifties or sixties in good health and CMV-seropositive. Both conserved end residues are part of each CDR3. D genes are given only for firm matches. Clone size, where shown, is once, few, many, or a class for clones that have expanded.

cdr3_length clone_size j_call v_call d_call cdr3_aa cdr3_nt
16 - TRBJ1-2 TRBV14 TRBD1 CASSQESRAGGYGYTF TGTGCCAGCAGCCAAGAGAGTCGGGCAGGGGGCTATGGCTACACCTTC
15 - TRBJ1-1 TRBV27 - CASSFSVRGGTEAFF TGTGCCAGCAGTTTTTCGGTCAGGGGTGGCACTGAAGCTTTCTTT
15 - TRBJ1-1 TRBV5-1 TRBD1 CASSPRTGRNTEAFF TGCGCCAGCAGCCCCCGGACAGGGAGGAACACTGAAGCTTTCTTT
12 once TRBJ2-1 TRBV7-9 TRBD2 CASSLEREAQFF TGTGCCAGCAGCTTAGAGCGGGAGGCGCAGTTCTTC
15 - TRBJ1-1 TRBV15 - CATSRDWGVETEAFF TGTGCCACCAGCAGAGATTGGGGGGTAGAAACTGAAGCTTTCTTT
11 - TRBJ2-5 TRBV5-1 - CASRLEETQYF TGCGCCAGTAGACTGGAAGAGACCCAGTACTTC
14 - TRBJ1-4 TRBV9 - CASSVAGPNEKLFF TGTGCCAGCAGCGTAGCAGGGCCCAATGAAAAACTGTTTTTT
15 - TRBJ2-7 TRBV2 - CASSGVGGVSYEQYF TGTGCCAGCAGTGGGGTAGGGGGTGTTTCCTACGAGCAGTACTTC
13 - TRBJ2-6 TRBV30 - CAWRLTGANVLTF TGTGCCTGGAGACTCACTGGGGCCAACGTCCTGACTTTC
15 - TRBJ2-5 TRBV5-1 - CASSLRISVQETQYF TGCGCCAGCAGCTTGAGAATTAGCGTACAAGAGACCCAGTACTTC
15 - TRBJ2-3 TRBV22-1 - CPGSNGSRGRDTQYF TGTCCTGGGAGCAACGGGTCCAGGGGCCGGGATACGCAGTATTTT
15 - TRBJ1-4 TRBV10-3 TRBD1 CAISDAGQLNEKLFF TGTGCCATCAGTGATGCGGGACAGCTTAATGAAAAACTGTTTTTT
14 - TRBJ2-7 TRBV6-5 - CASSYQGTSHEQYF TGTGCCAGCAGTTACCAGGGGACATCCCACGAGCAGTACTTC
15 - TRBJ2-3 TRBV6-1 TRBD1 CASTRGQAQGDTQYF TGTGCCAGCACTCGCGGACAGGCTCAGGGAGATACGCAGTATTTT
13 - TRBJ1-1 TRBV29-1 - CSVERGWNTEAFF TGCAGCGTTGAAAGAGGTTGGAACACTGAAGCTTTCTTT
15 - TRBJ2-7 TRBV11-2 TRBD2 CASSFGTSGSYEQYF TGTGCCAGCAGCTTTGGGACTAGCGGGTCGTACGAGCAGTACTTC
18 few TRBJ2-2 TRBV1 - CTSSQGRRTSGRSGELFF TGCACCAGCAGCCAGGGAAGAAGGACTAGCGGGAGGTCCGGGGAGCTGTTTTTT
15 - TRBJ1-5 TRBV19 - CASSRAALSNQPQHF TGTGCCAGTAGTAGGGCTGCCCTTAGCAATCAGCCCCAGCATTTT
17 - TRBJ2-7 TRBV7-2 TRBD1 CASSLGPVDRESYEQYF TGTGCCAGCAGCTTAGGTCCCGTCGACAGGGAGTCCTACGAGCAGTACTTC
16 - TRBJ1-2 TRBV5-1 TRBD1 CASSLARDRAIHGYTF TGCGCCAGCAGCTTGGCCAGGGACAGGGCAATACATGGCTACACCTTC
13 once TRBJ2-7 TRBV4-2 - CASGDTGMSEQYF TGTGCCAGCGGGGACACAGGAATGAGCGAGCAGTACTTC
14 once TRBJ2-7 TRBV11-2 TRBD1 CASSWTGKPYEQYF TGTGCCAGCAGCTGGACAGGGAAACCCTACGAGCAGTACTTC
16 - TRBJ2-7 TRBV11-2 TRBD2 CASSLGGTSRSYEQYF TGTGCCAGCAGCTTAGGAGGGACTAGCCGCTCCTACGAGCAGTACTTC
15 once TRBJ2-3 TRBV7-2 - CASSLFVQGTDTQYF TGTGCCAGCAGCTTATTTGTGCAGGGCACAGATACGCAGTATTTT
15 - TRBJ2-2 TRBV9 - CASSVGDLFTGELFF TGTGCCAGCAGCGTAGGGGACTTATTCACCGGGGAGCTGTTTTTT
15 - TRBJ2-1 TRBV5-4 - CASSLGLNPLNEQFF TGTGCCAGCAGCTTGGGACTAAACCCACTCAATGAGCAGTTCTTC
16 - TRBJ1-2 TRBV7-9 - CASSLGAAAGVYGYTF TGTGCCAGCAGCTTGGGTGCGGCGGCAGGGGTATATGGCTACACCTTC
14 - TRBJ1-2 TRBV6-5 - CASSTLQDNYGYTF TGTGCCAGCAGTACCCTCCAGGATAACTATGGCTACACCTTC
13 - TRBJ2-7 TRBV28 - CASLPGSSYEQYF TGTGCCAGCCTCCCGGGGAGCTCCTACGAGCAGTACTTC
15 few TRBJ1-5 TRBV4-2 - CASSQDYSNNQPQHF TGTGCCAGCAGCCAAGATTACAGCAACAATCAGCCCCAGCATTTT
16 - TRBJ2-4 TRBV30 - CAWSAEQYLAKNIQYF TGTGCCTGGAGTGCCGAACAATATCTAGCCAAAAACATTCAGTACTTC
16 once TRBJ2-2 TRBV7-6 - CASSFLRSDNTGELFF TGTGCCAGCAGCTTCCTCAGGTCGGATAACACCGGGGAGCTGTTTTTT
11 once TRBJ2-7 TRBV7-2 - CASSYPGEQYF TGTGCCAGCAGCTACCCAGGAGAGCAGTACTTC
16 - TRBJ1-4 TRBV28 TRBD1 CASSSHLDRDDEKLFF TGTGCCAGCAGTTCCCACCTTGACAGGGATGATGAAAAACTGTTTTTT
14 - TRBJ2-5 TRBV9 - CASSVGGFQETQYF TGTGCCAGCAGCGTAGGCGGATTCCAAGAGACCCAGTACTTC
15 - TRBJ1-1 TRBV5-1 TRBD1 CASRPDRAWDGEAFF TGCGCCAGCAGGCCGGACAGGGCGTGGGATGGTGAAGCTTTCTTT
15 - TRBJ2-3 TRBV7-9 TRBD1 CASGRQGISTDTQYF TGTGCCAGCGGTCGACAGGGTATAAGCACAGATACGCAGTATTTT
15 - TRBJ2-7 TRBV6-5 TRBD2 CASSQSGGSSYEQYF TGTGCCAGCAGCCAAAGCGGGGGGTCCTCCTACGAGCAGTACTTC
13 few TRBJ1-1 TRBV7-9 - CATPQGGGTEAFF TGTGCCACACCACAGGGCGGGGGCACTGAAGCTTTCTTT
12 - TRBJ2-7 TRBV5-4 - CASSLAGSEQYF TGTGCCAGCAGCTTGGCGGGGTCCGAGCAGTACTTC
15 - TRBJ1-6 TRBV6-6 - CASSYASSYNSPLHF TGTGCCAGCAGTTATGCGAGCTCCTATAATTCACCCCTCCACTTT
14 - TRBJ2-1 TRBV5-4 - CASSPWRNRNEQFF TGTGCCAGCAGCCCCTGGCGGAACCGCAATGAGCAGTTCTTC
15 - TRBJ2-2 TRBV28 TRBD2 CASSSPGGGTGELFF TGTGCCAGCAGTTCACCGGGCGGGGGCACCGGGGAGCTGTTTTTT
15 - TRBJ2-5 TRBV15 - CATSRARVEAVEQYF TGTGCCACCAGCAGAGCCAGGGTTGAGGCGGTGGAGCAGTACTTC
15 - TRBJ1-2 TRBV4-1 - CASSQEQVPNYGYTF TGCGCCAGCAGCCAAGAACAAGTCCCTAACTATGGCTACACCTTC
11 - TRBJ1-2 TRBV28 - CASMAGVGYTF TGTGCCAGCATGGCGGGAGTTGGCTACACCTTC
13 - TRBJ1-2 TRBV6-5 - CASSSNPAHGYTF TGTGCCAGCAGTTCTAACCCCGCCCATGGCTACACCTTC
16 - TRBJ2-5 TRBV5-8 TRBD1 CASSSGTGQGIETQYF TGTGCCAGCAGCTCAGGGACAGGGCAAGGGATAGAGACCCAGTACTTC